This T cell receptor beta chain was documented in a study of identical twins. Template switching created a universal primer site, and the cDNA included unique molecular identifiers. A single record per CDR3 protein comes from TCRdb applying MiXCR to the 5' RACE reads. The data contain 600,000 to 800,000 distinct CDR3 sequences, 21% of them seen just once; the ten biggest clones take up 4% to 5.5%. This clonotype has a count of ten or more. The trim removed 1 base at V and 7 bases at J, leaving 4 bases unmatched. The CDR3 has 15 amino acids. This sample was also put to use in a study of T cells expressing NK-cell markers. As that report states: Most of the eight sequenced donors tested HCMV-seropositive; one tested seronegative. Dominant NKG2C+ clonotypes accounted for roughly 1.0-8% of CD8+ T cells in 5 to 7 donors. The leading position in the CD3+CD56-NKG2C+ fraction of a few donors also went to these clonotypes.

This clonotype originated in a woman between 18 and 29 years old in good health. This sequence joins TRBV12-3 or TRBV12-4 and TRBJ1-6; 7 bases line up with TRBD1. Material: PBMCs. CDR3 DNA sequence: TGTGCCAGCAGTTTAGAGGGGGCAACGAATTCACCCCTCCACTTT. Its protein is CASSLEGATNSPLHF.